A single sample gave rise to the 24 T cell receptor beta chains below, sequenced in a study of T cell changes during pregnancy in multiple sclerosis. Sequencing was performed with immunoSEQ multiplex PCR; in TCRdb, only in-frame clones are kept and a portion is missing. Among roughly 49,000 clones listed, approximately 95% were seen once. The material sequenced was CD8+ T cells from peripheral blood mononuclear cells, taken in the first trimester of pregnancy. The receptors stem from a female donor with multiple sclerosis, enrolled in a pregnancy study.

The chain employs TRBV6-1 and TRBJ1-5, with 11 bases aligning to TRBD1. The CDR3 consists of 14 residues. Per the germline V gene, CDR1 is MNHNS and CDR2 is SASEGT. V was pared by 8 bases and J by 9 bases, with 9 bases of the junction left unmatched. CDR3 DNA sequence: TGTGCCAGCTCTTCGGACAGGGGGCTTCGGCCCCAGCATTTT. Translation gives CASSSDRGLRPQHF.

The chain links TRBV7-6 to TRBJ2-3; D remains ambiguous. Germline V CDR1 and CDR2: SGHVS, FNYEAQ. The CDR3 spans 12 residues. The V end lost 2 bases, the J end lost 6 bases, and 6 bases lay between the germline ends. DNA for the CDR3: TGTGCCAGCAGCTTAAAGGAGGATACGCAGTATTTT. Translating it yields CASSLKEDTQYF.

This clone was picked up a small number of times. DNA for the CDR3: TGTGCCAGCAGCTTCCTCACTTTTTACACCGGGGAGCTGTTTTTT. The encoded protein is CASSFLTFYTGELFF. J is TRBJ2-2 and V is TRBV7-9; D gene unclear. The CDR3 is made up of 15 amino acids. Per the germline V gene, CDR1 is SEHNR and CDR2 is FQNEAQ (reference sequence). Between the trimmed V and J ends, which lost 3 bases and 3 bases, there was a span of 11 bases.

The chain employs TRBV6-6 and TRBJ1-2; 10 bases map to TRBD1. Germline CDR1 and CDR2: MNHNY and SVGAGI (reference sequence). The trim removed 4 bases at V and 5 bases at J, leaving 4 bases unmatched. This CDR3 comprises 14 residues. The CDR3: CASSSWTGGYGYTF. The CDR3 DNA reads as TGTGCCAGCAGTTCTTGGACAGGGGGGTATGGCTACACCTTC.

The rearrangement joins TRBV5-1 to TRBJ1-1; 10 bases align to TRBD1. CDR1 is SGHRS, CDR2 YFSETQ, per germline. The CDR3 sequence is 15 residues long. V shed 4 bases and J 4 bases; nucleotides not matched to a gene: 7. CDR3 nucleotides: TGCGCCAGCAGCCCGGGACAGGGGTCAGGCACTGAAGCTTTCTTT. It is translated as CASSPGQGSGTEAFF.

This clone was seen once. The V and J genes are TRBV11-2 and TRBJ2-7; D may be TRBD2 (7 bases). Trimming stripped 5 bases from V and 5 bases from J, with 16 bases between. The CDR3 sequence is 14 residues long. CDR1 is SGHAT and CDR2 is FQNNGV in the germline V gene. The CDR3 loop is CASSPGGGVDEQYF. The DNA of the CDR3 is TGTGCCAGCAGCCCCGGAGGGGGGGTTGACGAGCAGTACTTC. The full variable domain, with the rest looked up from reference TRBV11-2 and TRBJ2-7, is EAGVAQSPRYKIIEKRQSVAFWCNPISGHATLYWYQQILGQGPKLLIQFQNNGVVDDSQLPKDRFSAERLKGVDSTLKIQPAKLEDSAVYLCASSPGGGVDEQYFGPGTRLTVT.

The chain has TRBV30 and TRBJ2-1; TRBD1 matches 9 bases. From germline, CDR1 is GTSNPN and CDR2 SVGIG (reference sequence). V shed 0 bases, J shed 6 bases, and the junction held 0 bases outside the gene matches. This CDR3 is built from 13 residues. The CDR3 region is CAWSVTGGNEQFF. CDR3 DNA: TGTGCCTGGAGTGTGACAGGGGGCAATGAGCAGTTCTTC.

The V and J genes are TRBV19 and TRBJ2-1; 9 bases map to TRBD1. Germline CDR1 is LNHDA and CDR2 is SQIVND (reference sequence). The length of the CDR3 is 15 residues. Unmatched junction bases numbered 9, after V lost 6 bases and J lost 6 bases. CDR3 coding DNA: TGTGCCAGTAGCCCGGGACAGGGAATTTTCAATGAGCAGTTCTTC. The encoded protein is CASSPGQGIFNEQFF.

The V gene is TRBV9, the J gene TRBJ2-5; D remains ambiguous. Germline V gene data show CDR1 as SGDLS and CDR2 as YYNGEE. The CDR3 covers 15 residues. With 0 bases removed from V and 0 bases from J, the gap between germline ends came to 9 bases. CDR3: CASSVELGYQETQYF. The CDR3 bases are TGTGCCAGCAGCGTAGAACTCGGGTACCAAGAGACCCAGTACTTC.

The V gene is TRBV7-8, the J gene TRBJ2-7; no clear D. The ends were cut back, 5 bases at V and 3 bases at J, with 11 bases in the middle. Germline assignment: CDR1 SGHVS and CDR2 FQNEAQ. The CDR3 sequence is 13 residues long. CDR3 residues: CASSGTPNYEQYF. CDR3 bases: TGTGCCAGCAGCGGCACACCCAACTACGAGCAGTACTTC. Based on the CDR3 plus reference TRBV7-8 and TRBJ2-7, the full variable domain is GAGVSQSPRYKVAKRGQDVALRCDPISGHVSLFWYQQALGQGPEFLTYFQNEAQLDKSGLPSDRFFAERPEGSVSTLKIQRTQQEDSAVYLCASSGTPNYEQYFGPGTRLTVT.

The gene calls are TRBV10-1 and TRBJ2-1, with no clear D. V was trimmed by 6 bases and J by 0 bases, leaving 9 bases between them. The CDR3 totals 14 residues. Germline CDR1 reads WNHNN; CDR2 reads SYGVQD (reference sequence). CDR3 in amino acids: CASSEKSSYNEQFF. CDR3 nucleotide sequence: TGCGCCAGCAGCGAAAAGAGCTCCTACAATGAGCAGTTCTTC.

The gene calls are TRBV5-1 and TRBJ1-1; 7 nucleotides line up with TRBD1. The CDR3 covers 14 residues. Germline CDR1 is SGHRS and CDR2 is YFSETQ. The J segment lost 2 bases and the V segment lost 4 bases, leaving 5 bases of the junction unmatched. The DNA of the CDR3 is TGCGCCAGCAGCATGACAGGGATTAACACTGAAGCTTTCTTT. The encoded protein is CASSMTGINTEAFF.

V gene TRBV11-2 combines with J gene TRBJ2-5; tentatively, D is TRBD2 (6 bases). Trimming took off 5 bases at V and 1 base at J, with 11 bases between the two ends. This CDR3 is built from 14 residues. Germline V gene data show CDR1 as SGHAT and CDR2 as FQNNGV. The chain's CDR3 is CASSTLGGQETQYF. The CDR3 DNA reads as TGTGCCAGCAGCACCCTGGGGGGCCAAGAGACCCAGTACTTC.

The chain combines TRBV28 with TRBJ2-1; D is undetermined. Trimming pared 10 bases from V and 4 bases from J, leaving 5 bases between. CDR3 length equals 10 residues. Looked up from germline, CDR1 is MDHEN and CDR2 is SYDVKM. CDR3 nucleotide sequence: TGTGCCACGCAGTACAATGAGCAGTTCTTC. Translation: CATQYNEQFF.

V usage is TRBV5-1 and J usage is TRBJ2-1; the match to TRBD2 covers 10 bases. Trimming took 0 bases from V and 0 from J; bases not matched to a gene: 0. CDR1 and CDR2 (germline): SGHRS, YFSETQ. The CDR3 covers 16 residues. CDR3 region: CASSLGTSGSYNEQFF. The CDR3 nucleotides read TGCGCCAGCAGCTTGGGGACTAGCGGCTCCTACAATGAGCAGTTCTTC.

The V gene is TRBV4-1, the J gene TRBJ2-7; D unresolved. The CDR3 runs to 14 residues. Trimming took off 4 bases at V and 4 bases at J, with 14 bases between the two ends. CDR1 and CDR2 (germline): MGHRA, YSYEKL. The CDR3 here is CASSPTDTFYEQYF. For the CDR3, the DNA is TGCGCCAGCAGCCCGACTGATACCTTTTACGAGCAGTACTTC.

CDR3 coding DNA: TGTGCCAGCTTATCATGGGGTACAGGGCGGACTGAAGCTTTCTTT. Its protein product is CASLSWGTGRTEAFF. The J gene is TRBJ1-1, the V gene TRBV13; possible D gene TRBD1, 6 bases. The germline V and J ends were trimmed by 8 bases and 5 bases, with 21 bases remaining between them. Germline CDR1 and CDR2: PRHDT and FYEKMQ (reference sequence). The length of the CDR3 is 15 residues.

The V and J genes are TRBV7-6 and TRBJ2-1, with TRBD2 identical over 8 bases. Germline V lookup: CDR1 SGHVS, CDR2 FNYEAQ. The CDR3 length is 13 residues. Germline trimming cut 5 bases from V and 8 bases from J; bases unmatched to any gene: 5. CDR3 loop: CASSPLAGYEQFF. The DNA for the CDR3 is TGTGCCAGCAGCCCATTAGCGGGATATGAGCAGTTCTTC.

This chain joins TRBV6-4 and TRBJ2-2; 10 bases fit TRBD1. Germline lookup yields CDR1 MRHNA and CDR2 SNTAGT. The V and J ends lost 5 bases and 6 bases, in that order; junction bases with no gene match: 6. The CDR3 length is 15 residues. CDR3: CASSPGQGLAGELFF. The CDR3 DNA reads TGTGCCAGCAGTCCGGGACAGGGGCTGGCCGGGGAGCTGTTTTTT.

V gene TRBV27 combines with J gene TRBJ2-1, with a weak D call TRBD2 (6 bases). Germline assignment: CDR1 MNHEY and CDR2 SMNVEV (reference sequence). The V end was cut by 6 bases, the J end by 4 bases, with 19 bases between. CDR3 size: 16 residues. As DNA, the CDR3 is TGTGCCAGCAGCATCCCCGGGACGGGGACTTACAATGAGCAGTTCTTC. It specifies CASSIPGTGTYNEQFF.

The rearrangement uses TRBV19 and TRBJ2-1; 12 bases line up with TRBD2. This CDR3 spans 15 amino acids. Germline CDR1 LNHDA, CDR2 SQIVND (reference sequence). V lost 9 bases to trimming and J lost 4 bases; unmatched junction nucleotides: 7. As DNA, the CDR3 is TGTGCCAGCACCCCACTAGCGGGAGGTTACAATGAGCAGTTCTTC. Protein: CASTPLAGGYNEQFF.

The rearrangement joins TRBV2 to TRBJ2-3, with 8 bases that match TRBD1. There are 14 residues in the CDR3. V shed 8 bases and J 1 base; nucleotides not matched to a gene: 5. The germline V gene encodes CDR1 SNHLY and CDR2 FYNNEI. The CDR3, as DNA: TGTGCCAGCTGGCCGGGACAGGGCACAGATACGCAGTATTTT. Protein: CASWPGQGTDTQYF.

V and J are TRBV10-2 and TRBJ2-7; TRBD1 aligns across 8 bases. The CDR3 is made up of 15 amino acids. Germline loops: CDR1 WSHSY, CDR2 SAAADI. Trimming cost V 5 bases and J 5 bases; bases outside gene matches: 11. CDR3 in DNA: TGCGCCAGCAGTCCCCCCCAGGGGGCGACGAACGAGCAGTACTTC. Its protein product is CASSPPQGATNEQYF.

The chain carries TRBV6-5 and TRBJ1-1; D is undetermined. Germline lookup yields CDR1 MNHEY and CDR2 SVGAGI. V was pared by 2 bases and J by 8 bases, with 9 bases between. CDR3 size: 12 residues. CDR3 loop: CASSYGGLEAFF. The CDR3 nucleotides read TGTGCCAGCAGTTACGGCGGGCTCGAAGCTTTCTTT.